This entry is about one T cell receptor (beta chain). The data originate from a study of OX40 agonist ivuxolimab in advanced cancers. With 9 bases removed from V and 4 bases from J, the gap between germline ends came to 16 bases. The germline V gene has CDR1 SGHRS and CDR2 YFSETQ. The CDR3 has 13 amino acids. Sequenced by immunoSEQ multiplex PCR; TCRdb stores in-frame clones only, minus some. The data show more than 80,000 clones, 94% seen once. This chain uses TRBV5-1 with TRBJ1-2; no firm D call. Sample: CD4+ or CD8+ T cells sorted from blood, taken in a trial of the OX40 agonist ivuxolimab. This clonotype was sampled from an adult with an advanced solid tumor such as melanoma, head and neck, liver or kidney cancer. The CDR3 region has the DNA TGCGCCACAAGGGCAGACGAATTCTATGGCTACACCTTC. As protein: CATRADEFYGYTF. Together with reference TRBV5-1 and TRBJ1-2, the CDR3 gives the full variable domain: KAGVTQTPRYLIKTRGQQVTLSCSPISGHRSVSWYQQTPGQGLQFLFEYFSETQRNKGNFPGRFSGRQFSNSRSEMNVSTLELGDSALYLCATRADEFYGYTFGSGTRLTVV.